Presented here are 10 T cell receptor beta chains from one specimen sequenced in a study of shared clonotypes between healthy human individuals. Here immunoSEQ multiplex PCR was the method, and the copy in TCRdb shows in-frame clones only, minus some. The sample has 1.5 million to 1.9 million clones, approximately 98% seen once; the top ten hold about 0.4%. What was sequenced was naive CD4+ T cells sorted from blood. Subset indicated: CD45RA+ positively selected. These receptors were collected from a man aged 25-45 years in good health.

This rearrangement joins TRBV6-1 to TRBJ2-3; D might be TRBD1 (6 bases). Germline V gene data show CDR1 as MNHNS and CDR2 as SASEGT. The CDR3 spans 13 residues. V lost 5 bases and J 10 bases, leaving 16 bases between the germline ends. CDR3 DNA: TGTGCCAGCAGTCCACCGACAGGAGTCGCGCAGTATTTT. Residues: CASSPPTGVAQYF.

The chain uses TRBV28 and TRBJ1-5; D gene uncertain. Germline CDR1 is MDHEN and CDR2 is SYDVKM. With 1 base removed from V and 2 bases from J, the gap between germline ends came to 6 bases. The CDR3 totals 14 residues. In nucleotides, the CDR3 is TGTGCCAGCAGTTTATCGGTTGGCAATCAGCCCCAGCATTTT. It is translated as CASSLSVGNQPQHF.

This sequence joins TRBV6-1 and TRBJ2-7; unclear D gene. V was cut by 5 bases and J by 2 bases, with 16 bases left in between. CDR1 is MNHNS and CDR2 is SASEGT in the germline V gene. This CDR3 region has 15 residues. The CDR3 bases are TGTGCCAGCAGTCCTCTCACAGCTCAGCCCTACGAGCAGTACTTC. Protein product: CASSPLTAQPYEQYF.

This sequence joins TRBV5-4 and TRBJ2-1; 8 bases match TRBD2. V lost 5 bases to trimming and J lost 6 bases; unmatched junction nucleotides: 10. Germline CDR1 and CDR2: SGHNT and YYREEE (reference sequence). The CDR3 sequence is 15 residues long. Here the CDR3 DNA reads TGTGCCAGCAGTGCCGGGGGGGTTGTAACCAATGAGCAGTTCTTC. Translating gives CASSAGGVVTNEQFF.

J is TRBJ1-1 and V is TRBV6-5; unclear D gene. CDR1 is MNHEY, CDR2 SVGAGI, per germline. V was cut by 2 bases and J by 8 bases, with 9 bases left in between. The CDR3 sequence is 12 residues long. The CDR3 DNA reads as TGTGCCAGCAGTTACGGCACGGGGGAAGCTTTCTTT. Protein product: CASSYGTGEAFF.

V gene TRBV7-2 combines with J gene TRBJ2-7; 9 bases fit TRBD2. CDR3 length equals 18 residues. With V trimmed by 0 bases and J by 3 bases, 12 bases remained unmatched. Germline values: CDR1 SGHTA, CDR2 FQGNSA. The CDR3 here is CASSLALGPSGTSYEQYF. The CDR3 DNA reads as TGTGCCAGCAGCTTAGCGCTGGGTCCTAGCGGGACAAGCTACGAGCAGTACTTC.

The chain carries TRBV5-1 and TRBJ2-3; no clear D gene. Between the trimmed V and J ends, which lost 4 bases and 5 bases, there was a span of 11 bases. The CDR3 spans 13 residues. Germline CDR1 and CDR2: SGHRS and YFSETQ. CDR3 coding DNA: TGCGCCAGCAGCGCGGACCGCGGAGATACGCAGTATTTT. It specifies CASSADRGDTQYF.

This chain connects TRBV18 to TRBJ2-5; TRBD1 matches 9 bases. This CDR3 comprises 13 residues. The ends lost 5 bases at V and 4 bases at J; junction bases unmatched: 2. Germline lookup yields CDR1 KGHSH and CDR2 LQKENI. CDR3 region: CASSETGGETQYF. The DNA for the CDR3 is TGTGCCAGCTCAGAGACAGGGGGAGAGACCCAGTACTTC.

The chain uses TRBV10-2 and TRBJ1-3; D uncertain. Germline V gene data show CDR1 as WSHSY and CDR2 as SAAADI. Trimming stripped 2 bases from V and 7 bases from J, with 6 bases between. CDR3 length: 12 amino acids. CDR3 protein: CASSEPGNTIYF. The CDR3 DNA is TGCGCCAGCAGTGAGCCCGGGAACACCATATATTTT.

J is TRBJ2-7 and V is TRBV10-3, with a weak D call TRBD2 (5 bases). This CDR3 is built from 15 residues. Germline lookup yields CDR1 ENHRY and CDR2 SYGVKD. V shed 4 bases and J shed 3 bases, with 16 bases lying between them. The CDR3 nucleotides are TGTGCCATCAGTGTCGCTTCCGGGATCAGCTACGAGCAGTACTTC. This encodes CAISVASGISYEQYF.